A selection of T cell receptor beta chains follows, all from one sample in a study of T cells after yellow fever vaccination. Via MiXCR, TCRdb re-called the 5' RACE reads, giving one row per CDR3 protein. The profile shows about 50,000 distinct CDR3 sequences, 7% to 9% of them singletons. The sequences come from CD8+ T cells sorted from PBMCs, collected roughly 14 days after the first yellow fever vaccination. Source of these receptors: a man younger than 35 who received the YFV17D yellow fever vaccine. Both conserved end residues are part of each CDR3. The D gene is left open where the match is weak. The size field is filled for only some rows; it gives once, few, many or a size class.

>TRBV7-9|-|-|TRBJ1-5
CASSLGGQPQHF
TGTGCCAGCAGCTTAGGGGGTCAGCCCCAGCATTTT
>TRBV18|many|-|TRBJ2-2
CASPWTDTGELFF
TGTGCCAGCCCATGGACAGACACCGGGGAGCTGTTTTTT
>TRBV12-3/TRBV12-4|-|-|TRBJ1-2
CASSSGARGYTF
TGTGCCAGCAGTTCGGGGGCGCGGGGCTACACCTTC
>TRBV4-2|many|-|TRBJ2-7
CASSQEGGGASYEQYF
TGTGCCAGCAGCCAAGAAGGTGGGGGGGCTTCCTACGAGCAGTACTTC
>TRBV20-1|many|-|TRBJ2-7
CSARGRDNLHYEQYF
TGCAGTGCTAGAGGCCGGGACAACCTTCACTACGAGCAGTACTTC
>TRBV27|few|-|TRBJ2-1
CASSPVGFLNEQFF
TGTGCCAGCAGCCCAGTCGGGTTCTTGAATGAGCAGTTCTTC
>TRBV19|many|-|TRBJ2-1
CASSMGKGSYNEQFF
TGTGCCAGTAGTATGGGGAAGGGCTCCTACAATGAGCAGTTCTTC
>TRBV11-1|many|TRBD2|TRBJ2-4
CASSFPGLAGDLAKNIQYF
TGTGCCAGCAGCTTCCCGGGACTAGCGGGGGACCTAGCCAAAAACATTCAGTACTTC
>TRBV4-1|many|-|TRBJ1-1
CASSQEPAMNTEAFF
TGCGCCAGCAGCCAAGAACCGGCCATGAACACTGAAGCTTTCTTT
>TRBV12-3/TRBV12-4|many|-|TRBJ2-5
CASSRGPAGAQYF
TGTGCCAGCAGTCGTGGACCCGCCGGAGCCCAGTACTTC
>TRBV7-2|-|-|TRBJ2-2
CASSLFVGGTGELFF
TGTGCCAGCAGCTTATTCGTCGGGGGAACCGGGGAGCTGTTTTTT
>TRBV12-3/TRBV12-4|many|TRBD1|TRBJ2-7
CASSWTGGLGYEQYF
TGTGCCAGCAGTTGGACAGGGGGACTCGGGTACGAGCAGTACTTC
>TRBV5-6|many|TRBD1|TRBJ1-5
CASSFGTGSGNQPQHF
TGTGCCAGCAGCTTTGGGACAGGGTCTGGCAATCAGCCCCAGCATTTT
>TRBV7-6|many|-|TRBJ1-4
CASSLAPEGGKLFF
TGTGCCAGCAGCTTAGCGCCTGAGGGGGGAAAACTGTTTTTT
>TRBV12-3/TRBV12-4|many|-|TRBJ2-3
CASSPLDLASADTQYF
TGTGCCAGCAGCCCATTAGATCTAGCTTCGGCAGATACGCAGTATTTT
>TRBV25-1|-|TRBD1|TRBJ1-4
CASSGDREVEKLFF
TGTGCCAGCAGTGGGGACAGGGAGGTTGAAAAACTGTTTTTT
>TRBV4-1|few|-|TRBJ1-6
CASRGPSGIPNSPLHF
TGCGCCAGCAGGGGACCTTCGGGTATCCCTAATTCACCCCTCCACTTT
>TRBV4-3|many|-|TRBJ1-2
CASSPLGLPGYTF
TGCGCCAGCAGCCCTCTGGGCTTACCTGGCTACACCTTC
>TRBV4-1|few|TRBD1|TRBJ1-1
CASSQEVRGLGTEAFF
TGCGCCAGCAGCCAAGAAGTCAGGGGGCTCGGCACTGAAGCTTTCTTT
>TRBV5-6|many|-|TRBJ2-3
CASSGRSLVDTQYF
TGTGCCAGCAGCGGACGGAGCCTGGTAGATACGCAGTATTTT
>TRBV12-3/TRBV12-4|-|-|TRBJ1-2
CASTEGLGYTF
TGTGCCAGCACCGAAGGGTTGGGCTACACCTTC
>TRBV2|many|-|TRBJ2-1
CASSDIAVELNEQFF
TGTGCCAGCAGTGACATAGCGGTCGAGTTGAATGAGCAGTTCTTC
>TRBV7-6|-|TRBD1|TRBJ2-5
CASGLDRGRIQETQYF
TGTGCCAGCGGCCTGGACAGGGGCCGTATCCAAGAGACCCAGTACTTC
>TRBV12-3/TRBV12-4|few|-|TRBJ1-2
CASSPRGRSRGYTF
TGTGCCAGCAGCCCCCGAGGCCGCTCTCGTGGCTACACCTTC
>TRBV30|-|-|TRBJ1-5
CAWSAGFWQPQHF
TGTGCCTGGAGCGCAGGCTTTTGGCAGCCCCAGCATTTT
>TRBV19|few|-|TRBJ1-1
CASSIQAGPANTEAFF
TGTGCCAGTAGTATCCAAGCCGGGCCAGCGAACACTGAAGCTTTCTTT
>TRBV28|many|-|TRBJ2-5
CASSSETQYF
TGTGCCAGCAGCTCGGAGACCCAGTACTTC
>TRBV6-2/TRBV6-3|many|-|TRBJ2-6
CASSYSRDGSGANVLTF
TGTGCCAGCAGTTACTCGCGGGACGGCTCTGGGGCCAACGTCCTGACTTTC
>TRBV12-3/TRBV12-4|many|-|TRBJ2-3
CASSLAGGRSDTQYF
TGTGCCAGCAGTTTAGCGGGGGGGCGCTCAGATACGCAGTATTTT
>TRBV5-4|few|TRBD2|TRBJ2-5
CASSGWSGGAKTQYF
TGTGCCAGCAGCGGATGGAGCGGGGGGGCGAAGACCCAGTACTTC
>TRBV27|many|-|TRBJ1-1
CASSLTRLNTEAFF
TGTGCCAGCAGTTTAACCCGATTGAACACTGAAGCTTTCTTT
>TRBV6-5|many|TRBD2|TRBJ2-1
CASSYLISGGPTNNEQFF
TGTGCCAGCAGTTATCTGATTAGCGGGGGACCTACTAACAATGAGCAGTTCTTC
>TRBV4-3|many|TRBD2|TRBJ2-1
CASSQGLAGGNEQFF
TGCGCCAGCAGCCAAGGGCTAGCGGGGGGCAATGAGCAGTTCTTC
>TRBV19|many|-|TRBJ2-2
CASSIQGTGELFF
TGTGCCAGTAGTATCCAGGGAACCGGGGAGCTGTTTTTT
>TRBV3-1|-|-|TRBJ2-2
CACSQDVWTTLGTGELFF
TGTGCCTGCAGCCAAGACGTATGGACTACCCTCGGGACCGGGGAGCTGTTTTTT
>TRBV28|-|-|TRBJ1-3
CASSPRAGGHYGNTIYF
TGTGCCAGCAGCCCCCGGGCGGGGGGGCATTACGGAAACACCATATATTTT
>TRBV6-2/TRBV6-3|many|-|TRBJ2-1
CASSTLLALEQFF
TGTGCCAGCAGTACCTTACTAGCACTCGAGCAGTTCTTC
>TRBV24-1|many|-|TRBJ1-5
CATSDFRRDGPQHF
TGTGCCACCAGTGATTTCAGGCGAGACGGGCCCCAGCATTTT
>TRBV5-1|few|-|TRBJ2-2
CASSLAGGADGELFF
TGCGCCAGCAGCTTGGCTGGGGGCGCTGACGGGGAGCTGTTTTTT
>TRBV4-1|many|-|TRBJ2-5
CASSQGPRGRGQETQYF
TGCGCCAGCAGCCAAGGACCCCGGGGCAGGGGACAAGAGACCCAGTACTTC
>TRBV9|many|TRBD2|TRBJ2-5
CASSVRGGVRETQYF
TGTGCCAGCAGCGTGCGGGGGGGGGTGAGGGAGACCCAGTACTTC
>TRBV12-3/TRBV12-4|few|-|TRBJ2-2
CASRPLLRDKANTGELFF
TGTGCCAGCAGACCCCTGCTCCGGGACAAGGCGAACACCGGGGAGCTGTTTTTT
>TRBV6-5|many|TRBD1|TRBJ2-1
CASSLTGPYNEQFF
TGTGCCAGCAGCCTGACAGGGCCCTACAATGAGCAGTTCTTC
>TRBV15|few|-|TRBJ2-5
CATSTHRDLDGTQYF
TGTGCCACCAGCACCCACCGGGACCTGGACGGGACCCAGTACTTC
>TRBV7-2|many|TRBD2|TRBJ2-7
CASSPRTSGGSYEQYF
TGTGCCAGCAGCCCCCGGACTAGCGGGGGGTCCTACGAGCAGTACTTC
>TRBV27|-|-|TRBJ2-4
CASSFSLVPKNIQYF
TGTGCCAGCAGTTTTTCCCTCGTCCCCAAAAACATTCAGTACTTC